This passage covers 20 T cell receptor beta chains from one sample sequenced in a study of long-term antiretroviral therapy in people with HIV. With survey level as its setting, the immunoSEQ assay was v3.0. Assay: immunoSEQ multiplex PCR; the TCRdb copy retains only in-frame clones and omits some. This sample has approximately 27,000 clones, with roughly 92% found just once. This material consisted of unsorted PBMCs, taken 3.1 years after starting antiretroviral therapy. Source of these receptors: a man aged 18 to 29 with HIV.

CDR3 nucleotides: TGTGCCAGTAGTATTGGGGCGGAATCTGGAAACACCATATATTTT. It yields the protein CASSIGAESGNTIYF. The chain recombines TRBV19 with TRBJ1-3; possibly TRBD1 for D (5 bases). The CDR3 contains 15 residues. Germline lookup yields CDR1 LNHDA and CDR2 SQIVND (reference sequence). Trimming stripped 3 bases from V and 1 base from J, with 10 bases between. Based on the CDR3 plus reference TRBV19 and TRBJ1-3, the full variable domain is DGGITQSPKYLFRKEGQNVTLSCEQNLNHDAMYWYRQDPGQGLRLIYYSQIVNDFQKGDIAEGYSVSREKKESFPLTVTSAQKNPTAFYLCASSIGAESGNTIYFGEGSWLTVV.

The DNA of the CDR3 is TGCGCCAGCAGCCACTCAGGGGGCGGGGAGCTGTTTTTT. This sequence encodes CASSHSGGGELFF. The J gene is TRBJ2-2, the V gene TRBV4-3, with TRBD1 matching over 7 bases. V lost 3 bases, J lost 7 bases, and 2 bases stayed unmatched. The germline gives CDR1 LGHNA, CDR2 YSLEER. The CDR3 extends over 13 amino acids.

The chain combines TRBV13 with TRBJ1-1; 7 nucleotides line up with TRBD1. Germline CDR1 and CDR2: PRHDT and FYEKMQ (reference sequence). The J segment lost 1 base and the V segment lost 5 bases, leaving 13 bases of the junction unmatched. This CDR3 is built from 17 residues. The CDR3 spells CASSASSEGARNTEAFF. DNA of the CDR3: TGTGCCAGCAGCGCGAGTTCCGAGGGGGCGCGGAACACTGAAGCTTTCTTT. Using reference TRBV13 and TRBJ1-1 for the parts outside the CDR3, the full variable domain is AAGVIQSPRHLIKEKRETATLKCYPIPRHDTVYWYQQGPGQDPQFLISFYEKMQSDKGSIPDRFSAQQFSDYHSELNMSSLELGDSALYFCASSASSEGARNTEAFFGQGTRLTVV.

V and J are TRBV5-4 and TRBJ1-1; 8 nucleotides agree with TRBD1. CDR1 is SGHNT, CDR2 YYREEE, per germline (reference sequence). This CDR3 has 14 residues. The trim removed 0 bases at V and 3 bases at J, leaving 1 base unmatched. The CDR3 coding sequence is TGTGCCAGCAGCTTGGACAGGGGGGACACTGAAGCTTTCTTT. Its protein product is CASSLDRGDTEAFF. The complete variable domain, with remaining parts taken from reference TRBV5-4 and TRBJ1-1, reads ETGVTQSPTHLIKTRGQQVTLRCSSQSGHNTVSWYQQALGQGPQFIFQYYREEENGRGNFPPRFSGLQFPNYSSELNVNALELDDSALYLCASSLDRGDTEAFFGQGTRLTVV.

V and J are TRBV20-1 and TRBJ2-1, with TRBD2 as a possible D gene (5 bases). Trimming removed 7 bases at V and 5 bases at J, with 6 bases between. CDR3 length: 10 amino acids. In germline, CDR1 is DFQATT, CDR2 SNEGSKA (reference sequence). CDR3 sequence: CSGLHNEQFF. CDR3 DNA: TGCAGTGGACTACACAATGAGCAGTTCTTC.

This chain joins TRBV11-2 and TRBJ2-7; D is undetermined. CDR1 is SGHAT and CDR2 is FQNNGV in the germline V gene. The CDR3 runs to 15 residues. V was cut by 0 bases and J by 3 bases, with 12 bases left in between. CDR3 region: CASSLEAGRNYEQYF. In nucleotides, the CDR3 is TGTGCCAGCAGCTTAGAGGCCGGCAGGAACTACGAGCAGTACTTC.

The chain joins TRBV6-1 to TRBJ2-7; the D is unclear. The CDR3 runs 15 residues. Per germline, CDR1 MNHNS and CDR2 SASEGT. Trimming shortened V by 2 bases and J by 4 bases, and 15 bases separated the two germline ends. The chain's CDR3 is CASSETGRSKYEQYF. In DNA, the CDR3 is TGTGCCAGCAGTGAAACCGGGCGGTCTAAGTACGAGCAGTACTTC.

The rearrangement links TRBV27 to TRBJ2-6; D gene unclear. The CDR3 spans 14 residues. V was clipped by 3 bases and J by 0 bases, with 3 bases between them. The germline CDR1 and CDR2 sequences are MNHEY and SMNVEV (reference sequence). The CDR3, as DNA: TGTGCCAGCAGTTTGGACTCTGGGGCCAACGTCCTGACTTTC. Its protein product is CASSLDSGANVLTF.

The genes are TRBV7-8 and TRBJ1-2; a possible D gene is TRBD1 (5 bases). The CDR3 is made up of 15 amino acids. V lost 0 bases and J lost 6, with 14 bases in between. Germline CDR1 and CDR2: SGHVS and FQNEAQ. The CDR3 is CASSLAPHRTDGYTF. The DNA of the CDR3 is TGTGCCAGCAGCTTAGCGCCCCACAGGACCGATGGCTACACCTTC.

Concerning this clone: At one boundary the junction diverges from the germline segment, which might be a read error. The chain recombines TRBV19 with TRBJ1-2; 9 positions agree with TRBD1. The CDR3 sequence is 12 residues long. In germline, CDR1 is LNHDA, CDR2 SQIVND (reference sequence). The CDR3 here is CASMGQGYGYTF. As DNA, the CDR3 is TGTGCGAGTATGGGACAGGGTTATGGCTACACCTTC.

This clone has a single count. The V and J genes are TRBV9 and TRBJ2-7; D may be TRBD1 or TRBD2 (5 bases each). The V gene lost 3 bases and the J gene lost 6 bases, with 16 bases spanning the gap. The germline V gene has CDR1 SGDLS and CDR2 YYNGEE. This CDR3 spans 14 amino acids. As DNA, the CDR3 is TGTGCCAGCAGCGCTGGGACGTCTCTCGTCGAGCAGTACTTC. Protein sequence: CASSAGTSLVEQYF. The entire variable domain, with the rest obtained from reference TRBV9 and TRBJ2-7, is as follows: DSGVTQTPKHLITATGQRVTLRCSPRSGDLSVYWYQQSLDQGLQFLIQYYNGEERAKGNILERFSAQQFPDLHSELNLSSLELGDSALYFCASSAGTSLVEQYFGPGTRLTVT.

This rearrangement joins TRBV9 to TRBJ2-2; tentative D call: TRBD2 (5 bases). V was pared by 6 bases and J by 0 bases, with 6 bases between. The CDR3 is made up of 13 amino acids. Germline lookup yields CDR1 SGDLS and CDR2 YYNGEE. The CDR3, as DNA: TGTGCCAGCACCGGGACGAACACCGGGGAGCTGTTTTTT. Translating it yields CASTGTNTGELFF. The whole variable domain, filled in from reference TRBV9 and TRBJ2-2, reads DSGVTQTPKHLITATGQRVTLRCSPRSGDLSVYWYQQSLDQGLQFLIQYYNGEERAKGNILERFSAQQFPDLHSELNLSSLELGDSALYFCASTGTNTGELFFGEGSRLTVL.

This chain uses TRBV28 with TRBJ1-2; D is uncertain. The ends were cut back, 6 bases at V and 4 bases at J, with 12 bases in the middle. The CDR3 is 13 amino acids. Germline loops: CDR1 MDHEN, CDR2 SYDVKM. The CDR3 DNA reads as TGTGCCAGCAGCGTTTACGCGTCCTATGGCTACACCTTC. Encoded protein: CASSVYASYGYTF.

The chain is built from TRBV6-6 and TRBJ2-7, with a tentative D call TRBD1 (5 bases). This CDR3 comprises 13 residues. The V gene lost 4 bases and the J gene lost 5 bases, with 12 bases spanning the gap. Germline V gene lookup returns CDR1 MNHNY and CDR2 SVGAGI (reference sequence). The DNA for the CDR3 is TGTGCCAGCAGTTCCTCAAGGACAAACGAGCAGTACTTC. Translated, it gives CASSSSRTNEQYF.

V and J are TRBV23-1 and TRBJ1-1, with 7 nucleotides matching TRBD1. TRBV23-1 carries the ORF label, with uncertain function. J gave up 3 bases and V 0 bases, and 4 bases lay outside the gene matches. The CDR3 has 15 amino acids. CDR3 protein: CASSQSKGAHTEAFF. CDR3 in DNA: TGCGCCAGCAGTCAATCGAAGGGGGCGCACACTGAAGCTTTCTTT.

This clone has just a few counts. This chain joins TRBV7-9 and TRBJ1-2, with 7 bases matching TRBD1. Germline values: CDR1 SEHNR, CDR2 FQNEAQ (reference sequence). The J segment lost 5 bases and the V segment lost 5 bases, leaving 14 bases of the junction unmatched. The CDR3 length is 16 residues. The CDR3 protein is CASSKENRDSLYGYTF. The CDR3 region has the DNA TGTGCCAGCAGCAAGGAAAACCGGGACAGCCTATATGGCTACACCTTC. Supplemented by reference TRBV7-9 and TRBJ1-2, the full variable domain reads DTGVSQNPRHKITKRGQNVTFRCDPISEHNRLYWYRQTLGQGPEFLTYFQNEAQLEKSRLLSDRFSAERPKGSFSTLEIQRTEQGDSAMYLCASSKENRDSLYGYTFGSGTRLTVV.

This clone was seen a handful of times. This chain joins TRBV6-1 and TRBJ2-7; maybe TRBD1 (7 bases). With 2 bases removed from V and 6 bases from J, the gap between germline ends came to 17 bases. Looked up from germline, CDR1 is MNHNS and CDR2 is SASEGT. The CDR3 runs 15 residues. CDR3 protein: CASSEYRGTDGEQYF. The CDR3 DNA reads TGTGCCAGCAGTGAATACCGGGGGACAGATGGCGAGCAGTACTTC.

The rearrangement joins TRBV4-2 to TRBJ2-7, with TRBD1 as a possible D gene (6 bases). V was pared by 4 bases and J by 6 bases, with 19 bases between. The CDR3 spans 15 residues. Looked up from germline, CDR1 is LGHNA and CDR2 is YNFKEQ. In DNA form, the CDR3 reads TGTGCCAGCAGCCTAGACAGGTCCTCCACGCCCGAGCAGTACTTC. Translation gives CASSLDRSSTPEQYF.

CDR3 bases: TGTGCCAGCTCACCTACTCCGGGACAGGGAGGTTCTGGCTATGGCTACACCTTC. Translated: CASSPTPGQGGSGYGYTF. V and J are TRBV18 and TRBJ1-2; 9 bases align to TRBD1. Per germline, CDR1 KGHSH and CDR2 LQKENI. This CDR3 is 18 amino acids long. Germline trimming cut 3 bases from V and 4 bases from J; bases unmatched to any gene: 15.

This clone was seen a few times. The CDR3 region is CASSQETGDQPQHF. CDR3 sequence (DNA): TGCGCCAGCAGCCAAGAAACAGGGGATCAGCCCCAGCATTTT. The chain combines TRBV4-1 with TRBJ1-5, with 7 bases lining up with TRBD1. Germline V gene lookup returns CDR1 MGHRA and CDR2 YSYEKL. This CDR3 contains 14 residues. J gave up 5 bases and V 0 bases, and 1 base lay outside the gene matches.